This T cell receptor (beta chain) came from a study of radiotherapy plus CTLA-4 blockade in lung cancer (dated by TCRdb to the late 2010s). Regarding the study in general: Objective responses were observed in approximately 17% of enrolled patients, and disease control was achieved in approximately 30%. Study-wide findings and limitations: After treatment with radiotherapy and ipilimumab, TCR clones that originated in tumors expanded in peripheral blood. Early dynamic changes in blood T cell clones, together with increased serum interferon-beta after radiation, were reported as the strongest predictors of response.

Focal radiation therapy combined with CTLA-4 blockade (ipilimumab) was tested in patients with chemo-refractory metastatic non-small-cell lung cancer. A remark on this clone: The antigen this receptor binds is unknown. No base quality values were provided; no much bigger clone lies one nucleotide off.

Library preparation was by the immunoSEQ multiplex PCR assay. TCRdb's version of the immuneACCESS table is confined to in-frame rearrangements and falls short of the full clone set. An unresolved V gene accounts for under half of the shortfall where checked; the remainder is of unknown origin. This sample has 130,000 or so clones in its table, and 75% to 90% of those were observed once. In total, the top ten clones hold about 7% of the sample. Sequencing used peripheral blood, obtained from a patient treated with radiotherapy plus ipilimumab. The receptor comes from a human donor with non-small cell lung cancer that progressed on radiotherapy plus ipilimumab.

In nucleotide form, the sequence is TGTGCCAGCAGCTCCAACGGGGGGGCCCGGGACATTCAGTACTTC. Translated, this gives CASSSNGGARDIQYF. The chain joins TRBV5-4 to TRBJ2-4; 8 bases in between match TRBD2. The cysteine opens and the phenylalanine closes a CDR3 of 15 amino acids. Solely the CDR3 DNA is kept, with 45 bases framed from the first base. Compared with germline, V lacks 3 bases and J lacks 8 bases; bases without a gene match: 10. As encoded in the germline V gene (reference sequence), CDR1 is SGHNT while CDR2 is YYREEE.